Presented here are 11 T cell receptor beta chains from one specimen sequenced in a study of T cells after yellow fever vaccination. Each CDR3 protein is one row after TCRdb ran MiXCR on the 5' RACE reads. The table has approximately 160,000 distinct CDR3 sequences, about a tenth seen once. The material was CD8+ T cells sorted from PBMCs, obtained 45 days after the yellow fever booster vaccination. Receptor source: a man aged 18 to 29 who received the YFV17D yellow fever vaccine.

This clonotype was counted between two and nine times. The V gene is TRBV4-1, the J gene TRBJ2-3; the match to TRBD2 covers 11 bases. Germline trimming cut 3 bases from V and 3 bases from J; bases unmatched to any gene: 5. From germline, CDR1 is MGHRA and CDR2 YSYEKL. This CDR3 comprises 16 residues. CDR3 coding DNA: TGCGCCAGCAGCCAGCTAGCGGGGGGAGATACAGATACGCAGTATTTT. The encoded protein is CASSQLAGGDTDTQYF.

This clonotype was detected a few times. CDR3 loop: CASSEVGHYGYTF. The CDR3 DNA reads TGTGCCAGCAGTGAGGTTGGCCACTATGGCTACACCTTC. The genes are TRBV25-1 and TRBJ1-2; D not resolved. Germline V CDR1 and CDR2: MGHDK, SYGVNS. The CDR3 covers 13 residues. V shed 3 bases and J shed 3 bases, with 8 bases lying between them.

The chain couples TRBV29-1 to TRBJ1-2, with no clear D. Germline V lookup: CDR1 SQVTM, CDR2 ANQGSEA. The V end lost 7 bases, the J end lost 3 bases, and 15 bases lay between the germline ends. The CDR3 runs 13 residues. The DNA for the CDR3 is TGCAGCGCCGGGCAGAGGCCCGACTATGGCTACACCTTC. It is translated as CSAGQRPDYGYTF.

The rearrangement uses TRBV6-2 or TRBV6-3 and TRBJ1-5; D may be TRBD1 (5 bases). The germline V gene encodes CDR1 MNHEY and CDR2 SVGEGT. CDR3 length: 15 residues. The V gene lost 2 bases and the J gene lost 4 bases, with 12 bases spanning the gap. CDR3 nucleotide sequence: TGTGCCAGCAGTTACCTTGGGGCCCCAAATCAGCCCCAGCATTTT. Its translation is CASSYLGAPNQPQHF.

The chain carries TRBV28 and TRBJ2-7; D perhaps matches TRBD2 (6 bases). Germline V gives CDR1 MDHEN, CDR2 SYDVKM. V shed 5 bases and J shed 4 bases, with 9 bases lying between them. The CDR3 spans 12 residues. CDR3 residues: CASSGGIYEQYV. The CDR3 region has the DNA TGTGCCAGCAGTGGGGGGATATACGAGCAGTACGTC.

This clonotype appeared a few times. This rearrangement joins TRBV11-2 to TRBJ2-7; no definite D call. Germline loops: CDR1 SGHAT, CDR2 FQNNGV. This CDR3 is 11 amino acids long. Trimming took 4 bases from V and 5 from J, leaving 6 bases between them. CDR3 nucleotides: TGTGCCAGCAGCTCCCTACACGAGCAGTACTTC. This gives the protein CASSSLHEQYF.

The CDR3 DNA reads as TGTGCCAGCAGCCAAGAAGCGCGGGGGCTTGGAGATACGCAGTATTTT. This codes for CASSQEARGLGDTQYF. The chain recombines TRBV3-1 with TRBJ2-3, with D possibly TRBD2 on 7 matching bases. Deletions cut 0 bases from V and 5 bases from J, with 15 bases between. The CDR3 length is 16 residues. Germline values: CDR1 LGHDT, CDR2 YNNKEL (reference sequence).

This clonotype was picked up many times. The J gene is TRBJ2-1, the V gene TRBV6-2 or TRBV6-3; D possibly corresponds to TRBD2 (7 bases). Germline V CDR1 and CDR2: MNHEY, SVGEGT. CDR3 length: 15 residues. V lost 7 bases to trimming and J lost 6 bases, with 19 bases between them. This CDR3 is CASTKGGAPVNEQFF. The DNA for the CDR3 is TGTGCCAGCACCAAAGGGGGGGCGCCGGTCAATGAGCAGTTCTTC.

This chain connects TRBV5-5 to TRBJ2-7; D is unresolved. Germline V gene lookup returns CDR1 SGHKS and CDR2 YYEKEE (reference sequence). Trimming pared 1 base from V and 5 bases from J, leaving 10 bases between. The CDR3 contains 13 residues. The CDR3 DNA sequence: TGTGCCAGCAGCTTGTTCCTACCCCACGAGCAGTACGTC. Residues: CASSLFLPHEQYV.

In this sample, this clonotype turned up many times. This chain joins TRBV4-1 and TRBJ2-2; D possibly corresponds to TRBD2 (5 bases). Trimming shortened V by 6 bases and J by 2 bases, and 7 bases separated the two germline ends. CDR1 and CDR2 from the germline V gene are MGHRA and YSYEKL. There are 13 residues in the CDR3. The CDR3 bases are TGCGCCAGCAGTCGGGGTAACACCGGGGAGCTGTTTTTT. Its protein is CASSRGNTGELFF.

This sequence joins TRBV7-6 and TRBJ2-5; TRBD2 aligns across 12 bases. This CDR3 spans 19 amino acids. V shed 1 base, J shed 0 bases, and the junction held 9 bases outside the gene matches. Germline CDR1 SGHVS, CDR2 FNYEAQ. The CDR3 loop is CASSLGPPTSGGYQETQYF. As DNA, the CDR3 is TGTGCCAGCAGCTTAGGCCCACCTACTAGCGGGGGGTACCAAGAGACCCAGTACTTC.